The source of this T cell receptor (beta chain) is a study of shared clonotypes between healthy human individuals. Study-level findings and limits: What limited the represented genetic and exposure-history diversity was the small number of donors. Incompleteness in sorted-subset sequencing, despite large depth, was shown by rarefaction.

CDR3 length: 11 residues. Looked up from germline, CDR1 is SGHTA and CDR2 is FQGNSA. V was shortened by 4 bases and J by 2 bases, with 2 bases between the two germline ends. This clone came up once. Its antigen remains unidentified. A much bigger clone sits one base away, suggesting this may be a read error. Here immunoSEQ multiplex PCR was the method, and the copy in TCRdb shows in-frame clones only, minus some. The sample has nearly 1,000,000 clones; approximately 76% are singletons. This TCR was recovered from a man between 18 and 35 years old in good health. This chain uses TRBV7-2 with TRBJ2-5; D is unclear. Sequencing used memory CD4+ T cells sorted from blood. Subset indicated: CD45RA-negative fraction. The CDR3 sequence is CASSWQETQYF. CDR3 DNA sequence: TGTGCCAGCAGCTGGCAAGAGACCCAGTACTTC.